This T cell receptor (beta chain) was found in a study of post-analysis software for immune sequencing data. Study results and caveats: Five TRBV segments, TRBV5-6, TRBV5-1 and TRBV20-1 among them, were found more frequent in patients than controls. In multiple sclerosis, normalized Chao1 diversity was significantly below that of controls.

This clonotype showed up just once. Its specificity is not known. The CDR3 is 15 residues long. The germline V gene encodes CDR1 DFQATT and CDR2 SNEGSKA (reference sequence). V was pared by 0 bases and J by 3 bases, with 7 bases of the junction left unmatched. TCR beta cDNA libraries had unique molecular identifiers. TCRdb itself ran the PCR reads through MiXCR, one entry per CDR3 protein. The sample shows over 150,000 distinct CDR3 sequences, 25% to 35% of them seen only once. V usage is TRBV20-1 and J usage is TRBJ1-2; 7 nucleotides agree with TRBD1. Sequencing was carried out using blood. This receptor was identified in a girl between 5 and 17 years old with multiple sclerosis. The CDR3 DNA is TGCAGTGCTAGAGATATGACAGGGTCAGACTATGGCTACACCTTC. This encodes CSARDMTGSDYGYTF.